This TCR beta chain came from a study of blood T cell repertoires in COVID-19. As for the study in general: Material from acute and convalescent COVID-19 was sourced from the United States, Italy and Spain. In each case, the material was cDNA or gDNA derived from T cells, B-cell-depleted T cells, or PBMCs.

Participants spanned ages about 18 to 95 years and resided in 20 to 30 US areas. Cohort allocation depended upon clinical history that participants reported. There are 13 residues in the CDR3. Trimming removed 4 bases from V and 7 bases from J, with 13 bases in between. Per germline, CDR1 MNHEY and CDR2 SMNVEV (reference sequence). TCRdb's table, derived via immunoSEQ multiplex PCR, lists solely in-frame clones and lacks some. The sample includes about 210,000 clones, about 76% of them seen just once. The receptor was isolated from a woman between 45 and 65 years old with acute COVID-19. The chain uses TRBV27 and TRBJ1-2, with D tentatively TRBD1 (5 bases). Sample: PBMCs or T cells enriched from blood (not recorded which). This CDR3 reads CASSYTGVSGYTF. The DNA for the CDR3 is TGTGCCAGCAGTTACACGGGGGTGAGTGGCTACACCTTC.